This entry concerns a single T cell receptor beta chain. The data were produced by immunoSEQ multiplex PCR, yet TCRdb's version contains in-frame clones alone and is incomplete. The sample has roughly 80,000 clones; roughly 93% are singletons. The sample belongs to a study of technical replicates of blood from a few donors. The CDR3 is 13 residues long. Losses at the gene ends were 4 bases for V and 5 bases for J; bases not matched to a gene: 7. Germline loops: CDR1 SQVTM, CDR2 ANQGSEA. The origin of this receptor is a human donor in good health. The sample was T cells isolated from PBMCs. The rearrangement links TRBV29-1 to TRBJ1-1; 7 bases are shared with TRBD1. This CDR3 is CSVVRGLDTEAFF. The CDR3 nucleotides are TGCAGCGTTGTAAGGGGGCTAGATACTGAAGCTTTCTTT.